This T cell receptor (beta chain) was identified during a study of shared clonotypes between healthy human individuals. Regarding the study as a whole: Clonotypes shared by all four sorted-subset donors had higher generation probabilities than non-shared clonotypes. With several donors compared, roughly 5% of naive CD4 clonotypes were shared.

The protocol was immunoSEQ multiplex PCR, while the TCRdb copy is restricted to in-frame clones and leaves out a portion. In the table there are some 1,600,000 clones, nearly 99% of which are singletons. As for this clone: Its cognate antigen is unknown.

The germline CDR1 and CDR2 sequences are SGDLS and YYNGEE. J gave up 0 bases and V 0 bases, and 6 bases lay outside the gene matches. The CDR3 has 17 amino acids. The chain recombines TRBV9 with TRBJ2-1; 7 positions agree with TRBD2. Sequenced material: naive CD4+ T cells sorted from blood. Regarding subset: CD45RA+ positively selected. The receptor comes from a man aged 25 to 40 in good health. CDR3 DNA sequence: TGTGCCAGCAGCGTAGTTGTGAGCGGGGCCTCCTACAATGAGCAGTTCTTC. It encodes CASSVVVSGASYNEQFF.